The rows below give T cell receptor beta chains drawn from one sample of a study of a mutant IDH1 vaccine in newly diagnosed glioma. Sequencing used immunoSEQ multiplex PCR; TCRdb keeps in-frame clones, though not all of them. The sample yields roughly 51,000 clones, about 86% seen once. These receptors' targets are unknown. Material: PBMCs, obtained from a glioma patient whose treatment included an IDH1 peptide vaccine. The receptors originated from a man aged 25-40 years with glioma. CDR3s include the opening cysteine and the closing phenylalanine or tryptophan. D genes are given only for firm matches. The listing skips clone size in some rows; elsewhere it reads once, few, many or a size class.

abundance	d_gene	v_gene	j_gene	CDR3nt	CDR3aa
-	-	TRBV29-1	TRBJ1-2	TGCAGCTCACACAGGTTCGGCTATGGCTACACCTTC	CSSHRFGYGYTF
few	TRBD1	TRBV7-9	TRBJ1-2	TGTGCCAGCAGCTTAGCGTCCCGGGACAGTAATGGCTACACCTTC	CASSLASRDSNGYTF
-	-	TRBV7-9	TRBJ1-2	TGTGCCAGCAGCTTAGGGGAGGCCAGTACCACCTTC	CASSLGEASTTF
-	TRBD2	TRBV27	TRBJ2-5	TGTGCCAGCAGTCCGCGGGGACTAGCGGGATTAGAGACCCAGTACTTC	CASSPRGLAGLETQYF
-	-	TRBV5-6	TRBJ2-7	TGTGCCAGCAGCTTGTTCGCCGTGGTCTCCTACGAGCAGTACTTC	CASSLFAVVSYEQYF
few	-	TRBV13	TRBJ1-1	TGTGCCAGCAGCTCAGGGTTCGCTGAAGCTTTCTTT	CASSSGFAEAFF
-	TRBD2	TRBV6-5	TRBJ2-1	TGTGCCAGCAACGCTTTGGCTAGCGGGCGCAATGAGCAGTTCTTC	CASNALASGRNEQFF
few	-	TRBV6-6	TRBJ1-1	TGTGCCAGCAATATACAGGGAAAAAACACTGAAGCTTTCTTT	CASNIQGKNTEAFF
-	-	TRBV9	TRBJ2-1	TGTGCCAGCAGCCCGAGGGCGGGCGGGACAGACAATGAGCAGTTCTTC	CASSPRAGGTDNEQFF
-	TRBD1	TRBV5-1	TRBJ1-1	TGCGCCAGCAGCTTAGACAGGGTACAATTGATGAACACTGAAGCTTTCTTT	CASSLDRVQLMNTEAFF
-	TRBD1	TRBV5-1	TRBJ1-6	TGCGCCAGCAGCTACTCGGACAGGGGGAATTCACCCCTCCACTTT	CASSYSDRGNSPLHF
-	-	TRBV27	TRBJ1-5	TGTGCCAGCAGTTTAAGCGTAGACCAGCCCCAGCATTTT	CASSLSVDQPQHF